The present T cell receptor (beta chain) was sequenced within a study of OX40 agonist ivuxolimab in advanced cancers. Overall study context: Patients were dosed intravenously with ivuxolimab at 0.01 to 10 mg/kg every 2 weeks.

Assay: immunoSEQ multiplex PCR; the TCRdb copy retains only in-frame clones and omits some. The sample records approximately 89,000 clones, 85% to 90% being singletons. In germline, CDR1 is MNHEY, CDR2 SVGAGI. CDR3 size: 13 residues. V lost 6 bases and J lost 3; bases outside the gene matches: 4. This TCR was recovered from an adult with an advanced solid tumor such as melanoma, head and neck, liver or kidney cancer. The source material was CD4+ or CD8+ T cells sorted from blood, sampled in a trial of the OX40 agonist ivuxolimab. J is TRBJ2-7 and V is TRBV6-5, with TRBD2 identical over 8 bases. The CDR3: CASRTSGSYEQYF. In DNA form, the CDR3 reads TGTGCCAGCAGAACAAGCGGGAGCTACGAGCAGTACTTC.